This T cell receptor (beta chain) appears in the sequencing data of a study of human T cells and chemical hapten exposure. Study overall: Each week of the roughly 26-week study, patients had diphenylcyclopropenone applied to the scalp. Patients, chiefly female, had alopecia areata, totalis or universalis. Variability of per-sample TCR yields stemmed mainly from small differences in pooled library volume.

As for time point: pre-sensitization, week 0. Stated treatment: therapeutic diphenylcyclopropenone sensitization with weekly scalp DPC. It was from unfractionated whole blood that total RNA was extracted. In the authors' workflow: The median was roughly 100,000 TCRs per sample, ranging roughly 23,224 to 690,600. TCRdb re-derived calls from the RACE reads in MiXCR, one entry per CDR3 protein. TCRdb, rather than the study authors, made the V and J calls. This table holds approximately 50,000 distinct CDR3 sequences, 9.5% to 10% found once. This clonotype appeared many times. The TCR was taken from a woman aged 25 to 39 with alopecia areata. Some clones in this sample may be carry-over from other donors' samples. The material was whole blood, obtained in connection with sensitization to the hapten diphenylcyclopropenone (DPC).

For the CDR3, the DNA is TGTGCCAGCAGTTCCCACAGGAGAAACACTGAAGCTTTCTTT. Encoded protein: CASSSHRRNTEAFF. The V call is TRBV6-2 or TRBV6-3, the J call TRBJ1-1, with a possible D match to TRBD1 (5 bases). Trimming pared 4 bases from V and 2 bases from J, leaving 11 bases between. Germline V gives CDR1 MNHEY, CDR2 SVGEGT. CDR3 size: 14 residues.